Listed below are T cell receptor beta chains from one sample, sequenced in a study of T cell responses to AZD1222 COVID-19 vaccine. The assay was immunoSEQ multiplex PCR, and TCRdb's table has in-frame clones only and misses some. The table lists about 120,000 clones, around 88% of them singletons. This specimen consisted of peripheral blood, obtained 28 days after the second AZD1222 dose. These receptors were taken from an adult who received the AZD1222 COVID-19 vaccine. CDR3s include the opening cysteine and the closing phenylalanine or tryptophan. D genes are given only for firm matches. Rows may omit the clone size; those that give it use once, few, many or a size class.

D gene: TRBD1; J gene: TRBJ1-2; V gene: TRBV4-3; clone size: NA; CDR3 DNA: TGCGCCAGCAGCCAAGAGCCGGGACAGGGGGAATATGGCTACACCTTC; CDR3 protein: CASSQEPGQGEYGYTF
D gene: NA; J gene: TRBJ1-2; V gene: TRBV6-5; clone size: NA; CDR3 DNA: TGTGCCAGCAGTAGCTCTAGCGATAACTATGGCTACACCTTC; CDR3 protein: CASSSSSDNYGYTF
D gene: NA; J gene: TRBJ1-2; V gene: TRBV7-9; clone size: NA; CDR3 DNA: TGTGCCAGCAGCTTAGCAGGGGTTGGCTACACCTTC; CDR3 protein: CASSLAGVGYTF
D gene: NA; J gene: TRBJ1-6; V gene: TRBV6-1; clone size: NA; CDR3 DNA: TGTGCCAGCAGTGAAAGGGGCGGTTCACCCCTCCACTTT; CDR3 protein: CASSERGGSPLHF
D gene: NA; J gene: TRBJ2-1; V gene: TRBV21-1; clone size: NA; CDR3 DNA: TGTGCCAGCACTTCCACAAGGGCTAGCGGGGGGCACAATGAGCAGTTCTTC; CDR3 protein: CASTSTRASGGHNEQFF
D gene: NA; J gene: TRBJ1-2; V gene: TRBV4-2; clone size: NA; CDR3 DNA: TGTGCCAGCAGCTCGGGGACGCCAGATTATGGCTACACCTTC; CDR3 protein: CASSSGTPDYGYTF
D gene: NA; J gene: TRBJ2-5; V gene: TRBV6-5; clone size: NA; CDR3 DNA: TGTGCCAGCATGGTAGGCGGACAAGAGACCCAGTACTTC; CDR3 protein: CASMVGGQETQYF
D gene: TRBD1; J gene: TRBJ1-2; V gene: TRBV6-6; clone size: once; CDR3 DNA: TGTGCCAGCAGCGGGACAGGGAACTATGGCTACACCTTC; CDR3 protein: CASSGTGNYGYTF
D gene: NA; J gene: TRBJ1-6; V gene: TRBV7-3; clone size: NA; CDR3 DNA: TGTGCCAGCAGCACAAGGGGGGGAGATAATTCACCCCTCCACTTT; CDR3 protein: CASSTRGGDNSPLHF
D gene: TRBD1; J gene: TRBJ2-7; V gene: TRBV6-5; clone size: medium-sized; CDR3 DNA: TGTGCCAGCAACCGAGACAGGGGGCGTTACGAGCAGTACTTC; CDR3 protein: CASNRDRGRYEQYF
D gene: NA; J gene: TRBJ1-1; V gene: TRBV6-2/TRBV6-3; clone size: NA; CDR3 DNA: TGTGCCAGCAGCCTAAACCTACAGGGCGAGAGGACTGAAGCTTTCTTT; CDR3 protein: CASSLNLQGERTEAFF
D gene: NA; J gene: TRBJ2-1; V gene: TRBV7-2; clone size: NA; CDR3 DNA: TGTGCCAGCAGCTTAGTTTCTCGGACGCTTAATGAGCAGTTCTTC; CDR3 protein: CASSLVSRTLNEQFF
D gene: NA; J gene: TRBJ2-6; V gene: TRBV19; clone size: NA; CDR3 DNA: TGTGCCAGTAGTATAGATCTCGCCCTCTCTGGGGCCAACGTCCTGACTTTC; CDR3 protein: CASSIDLALSGANVLTF
D gene: NA; J gene: TRBJ2-7; V gene: TRBV6-4; clone size: NA; CDR3 DNA: TGTGCCAGCAGTGACGGGGGAGCCCCCGACTACGAGCAGTACTTC; CDR3 protein: CASSDGGAPDYEQYF
D gene: NA; J gene: TRBJ1-2; V gene: TRBV12-3/TRBV12-4; clone size: NA; CDR3 DNA: TGTGCCAGCAGCCGCCGTACTGACTATGGCTACACCTTC; CDR3 protein: CASSRRTDYGYTF